The rows below give T cell receptor beta chains drawn from one sample of a study of blood T cell repertoires in COVID-19. This table comes from immunoSEQ multiplex PCR, and its TCRdb copy is limited to in-frame clones, with some not included. The table shows under 200,000 clones, with roughly 80% occurring only once. The sequencing sample was made of peripheral blood. Receptors were obtained from an older man with active or convalescent COVID-19. CDR3s include the opening cysteine and the closing phenylalanine or tryptophan. A D gene is named only where the DNA matches it firmly. Clone sizes are given selectively: once, few, many, or a class where the clone is expanded.

D: .; V: TRBV6-2/TRBV6-3; J: TRBJ2-3; length: 15; size: .; CDR3: CASSYVTGRADTQYF; DNA: TGTGCCAGCAGTTATGTAACGGGAAGGGCAGATACGCAGTATTTT
D: .; V: TRBV7-2; J: TRBJ1-5; length: 16; size: .; CDR3: CASSLNPRGTEQPQHF; DNA: TGTGCCAGCAGCTTAAATCCGAGGGGGACGGAGCAGCCCCAGCATTTT
D: .; V: TRBV5-4; J: TRBJ2-1; length: 16; size: .; CDR3: CASSLPPGGTGNEQFF; DNA: TGTGCCAGCAGCTTGCCGCCAGGAGGGACGGGAAATGAGCAGTTCTTC
D: .; V: TRBV30; J: TRBJ2-1; length: 13; size: .; CDR3: CAWSTHLLNEQFF; DNA: TGTGCCTGGAGTACCCACCTACTCAATGAGCAGTTCTTC
D: TRBD2; V: TRBV6-6; J: TRBJ2-1; length: 15; size: .; CDR3: CASTPARGAYNEQFF; DNA: TGTGCCAGCACCCCGGCGCGGGGGGCCTACAATGAGCAGTTCTTC
D: .; V: TRBV28; J: TRBJ1-5; length: 12; size: .; CDR3: CASTPLGEPQHF; DNA: TGTGCCAGCACCCCCCTCGGGGAGCCCCAGCATTTT
D: .; V: TRBV15; J: TRBJ1-4; length: 13; size: .; CDR3: CATSVATNEKLFF; DNA: TGTGCCACTAGCGTAGCAACTAATGAAAAACTGTTTTTT
D: .; V: TRBV18; J: TRBJ1-2; length: 13; size: .; CDR3: CASSPGLGSGYTF; DNA: TGTGCCAGCTCACCCGGGTTAGGTTCTGGCTACACCTTC
D: .; V: TRBV11-2; J: TRBJ2-1; length: 13; size: .; CDR3: CASSLDQAYEQFF; DNA: TGTGCCAGCAGCTTAGATCAGGCGTATGAGCAGTTCTTC
D: .; V: TRBV18; J: TRBJ1-5; length: 16; size: once; CDR3: CASSPPWRGGNQPQHF; DNA: TGTGCCAGCTCACCACCGTGGAGGGGAGGCAATCAGCCCCAGCATTTT
D: TRBD1; V: TRBV4-3; J: TRBJ2-7; length: 16; size: .; CDR3: CASSPNTGTGFYEQYF; DNA: TGCGCCAGCAGCCCAAACACCGGGACAGGATTCTACGAGCAGTACTTC
D: TRBD1; V: TRBV19; J: TRBJ1-6; length: 15; size: few; CDR3: CASSRRTGDHSPLHF; DNA: TGTGCCAGTAGTCGTCGGACAGGTGATCATTCACCCCTCCACTTT
D: .; V: TRBV14; J: TRBJ2-2; length: 14; size: .; CDR3: CASSQQGPSGELFF; DNA: TGTGCCAGCAGCCAACAGGGTCCCTCCGGGGAGCTGTTTTTT
D: .; V: TRBV2; J: TRBJ1-2; length: 10; size: once; CDR3: CASGKGGYTF; DNA: TGTGCCAGCGGGAAGGGGGGCTACACCTTC
D: TRBD1; V: TRBV9; J: TRBJ2-6; length: 16; size: .; CDR3: CASSETGAAGANVLTF; DNA: TGTGCCAGCAGCGAAACAGGGGCTGCAGGGGCCAACGTCCTGACTTTC
D: .; V: TRBV9; J: TRBJ1-6; length: 14; size: once; CDR3: CASSVLAGDSPLHF; DNA: TGTGCCAGCAGCGTCCTCGCAGGGGATTCACCCCTCCACTTT
D: TRBD2; V: TRBV29-1; J: TRBJ2-3; length: 13; size: .; CDR3: CSVRGSFTDTQYF; DNA: TGCAGCGTGCGGGGGTCTTTCACAGATACGCAGTATTTT
D: TRBD2; V: TRBV18; J: TRBJ2-3; length: 15; size: .; CDR3: CASSIAGGRADTQYF; DNA: TGTGCCAGCTCCATAGCGGGGGGGCGAGCAGATACGCAGTATTTT